This paragraph reports one TCR beta chain. Sequence at one end of the junction differs from germline and may be a read error. CDR1 is MGHRA and CDR2 is YSYEKL in the germline V gene. The CDR3 runs to 13 residues. The study drew participants aged about 18 to 90 years from some 25 US areas. The record originates from a study of blood T cell repertoires in COVID-19. Study at large: Researchers got acute and convalescent COVID-19 samples from the United States, Italy and Spain.

Sequenced by immunoSEQ multiplex PCR; TCRdb stores in-frame clones only, minus some. This table has about 480,000 clones, approximately 90% appearing once. The sequence came from a woman aged 60 to 75 who had recovered from COVID-19. The material sequenced was PBMCs or T cells enriched from blood (not recorded which). The rearrangement links TRBV4-1 to TRBJ1-4; 9 bases fit TRBD1. DNA of the CDR3: TGCGCCAGCAGCCAAACTCTTACAGGGGGCAGACTTTTT. Residues: CASSQTLTGGRLF.